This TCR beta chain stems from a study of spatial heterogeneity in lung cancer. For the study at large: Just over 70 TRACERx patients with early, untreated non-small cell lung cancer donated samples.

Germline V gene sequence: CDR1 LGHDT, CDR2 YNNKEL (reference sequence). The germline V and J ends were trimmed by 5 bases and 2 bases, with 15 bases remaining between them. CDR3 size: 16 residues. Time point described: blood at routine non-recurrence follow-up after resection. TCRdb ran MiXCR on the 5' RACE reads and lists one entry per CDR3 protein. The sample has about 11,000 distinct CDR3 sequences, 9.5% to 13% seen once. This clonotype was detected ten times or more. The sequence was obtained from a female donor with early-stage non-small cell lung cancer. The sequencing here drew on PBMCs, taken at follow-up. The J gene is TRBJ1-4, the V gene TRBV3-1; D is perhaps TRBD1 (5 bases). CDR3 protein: CASSFGTALTNEKLFF. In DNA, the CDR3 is TGTGCCAGCAGCTTCGGGACTGCCCTTACTAATGAAAAACTGTTTTTT.